The 16 T cell receptor beta chains below were found in one sample sequenced in a study of blood T cell repertoires in COVID-19. Sequenced by immunoSEQ multiplex PCR; TCRdb stores in-frame clones only, minus some. The data contain about 53,000 clones, more than 80% of them seen just once; the ten biggest clones take up approximately 2.6%. What was sequenced was peripheral blood. These receptors were obtained from a man older than 75 with acute or convalescent COVID-19.

The rearrangement links TRBV27 to TRBJ2-1; D might be TRBD2 (6 bases). Germline CDR1 and CDR2: MNHEY and SMNVEV (reference sequence). V was pared by 6 bases and J by 0 bases, with 9 bases between. There are 14 residues in the CDR3. The CDR3 spells CASRGGNSYNEQFF. Here the CDR3 DNA reads TGTGCCAGCAGGGGCGGGAACTCCTACAATGAGCAGTTCTTC.

The rearrangement uses TRBV5-1 and TRBJ2-3; D not certain. Germline V gene data show CDR1 as SGHRS and CDR2 as YFSETQ. Trimming removed 4 bases at V and 0 bases at J, with 12 bases between. The CDR3 is 15 amino acids. The CDR3 DNA reads TGCGCCAGCAGCCAACATGGAGCTAGCACAGATACGCAGTATTTT. This gives the protein CASSQHGASTDTQYF.

This chain joins TRBV19 and TRBJ2-5, with TRBD2 identical over 8 bases. Losses at the gene ends were 1 base for V and 5 bases for J; bases not matched to a gene: 12. The CDR3 runs to 17 residues. CDR1 and CDR2 (germline): LNHDA, SQIVND (reference sequence). The CDR3 DNA reads TGTGCCAGTAGTATAGGCGCCCAGCGGGGGCGGGCGGAGACCCAGTACTTC. Its protein product is CASSIGAQRGRAETQYF. The full variable domain, rest sourced from reference TRBV19 and TRBJ2-5, is DGGITQSPKYLFRKEGQNVTLSCEQNLNHDAMYWYRQDPGQGLRLIYYSQIVNDFQKGDIAEGYSVSREKKESFPLTVTSAQKNPTAFYLCASSIGAQRGRAETQYFGPGTRLLVL.

J is TRBJ1-1 and V is TRBV5-6; tentative D call: TRBD1 (6 bases). The CDR3 loop spans 14 amino acids. Germline V gene lookup returns CDR1 SGHDT and CDR2 YYEEEE. Trimming removed 0 bases at V and 3 bases at J, with 9 bases between. The CDR3 here is CASSLVGADTEAFF. CDR3 nucleotides: TGTGCCAGCAGCTTGGTGGGGGCCGACACTGAAGCTTTCTTT.

The chain is built from TRBV2 and TRBJ2-1, with 10 bases aligning to TRBD2. With 1 base clipped from V and 8 bases from J, the junction kept 5 bases outside the gene matches. CDR3 length: 15 residues. Looked up from germline, CDR1 is SNHLY and CDR2 is FYNNEI. CDR3 in amino acids: CASSEDSGGLDEQFF. In DNA, the CDR3 is TGTGCCAGCAGTGAAGATAGCGGGGGGCTCGATGAGCAGTTCTTC. The full variable domain, its missing parts supplied by reference TRBV2 and TRBJ2-1, is EPEVTQTPSHQVTQMGQEVILRCVPISNHLYFYWYRQILGQKVEFLVSFYNNEISEKSEIFDDQFSVERPDGSNFTLKIRSTKLEDSAMYFCASSEDSGGLDEQFFGPGTRLTVL.

The sample holds a few counts of this clone. The chain carries TRBV18 and TRBJ1-1; TRBD1 matches 10 bases. CDR3 length equals 13 residues. Trimming at V came to 3 bases and at J to 6 bases, leaving 1 base not matched to a gene. The germline gives CDR1 KGHSH, CDR2 LQKENI. The CDR3 sequence is CASSPGTGAEAFF. The DNA for the CDR3 is TGTGCCAGCTCACCCGGGACAGGGGCTGAAGCTTTCTTT.

The rearrangement links TRBV5-1 to TRBJ1-4; D might be TRBD1 (5 bases). Between the trimmed V and J ends, which lost 0 bases and 5 bases, there was a span of 8 bases. Germline V gene sequence: CDR1 SGHRS, CDR2 YFSETQ. This CDR3 contains 14 residues. CDR3 sequence reads: CASSLEGRNEKLFF. In DNA form, the CDR3 reads TGCGCCAGCAGCTTGGAGGGGAGGAATGAAAAACTGTTTTTT.

The V gene is TRBV27, the J gene TRBJ1-5; D is unclear. Trimming removed 5 bases from V and 5 bases from J, with 10 bases in between. The CDR3 is 13 residues long. CDR1 and CDR2 (germline): MNHEY, SMNVEV (reference sequence). In DNA form, the CDR3 reads TGTGCCAGCAGTCTGGCAGCGGATCAGCCCCAGCATTTT. It codes for CASSLAADQPQHF.

The chain has TRBV7-9 and TRBJ2-5, with unresolved D. The CDR3 runs 13 residues. Germline lookup yields CDR1 SEHNR and CDR2 FQNEAQ (reference sequence). V gave up 5 bases and J gave up 6 bases, with 13 bases separating them. The CDR3, as DNA: TGTGCCAGCAGCCCCGGCGGTTTCCAGACCCAGTACTTC. Translation: CASSPGGFQTQYF.

The J gene is TRBJ2-2, the V gene TRBV11-2; 14 bases align to TRBD2. The CDR3 sequence is 17 residues long. Trimming at V came to 1 base and at J to 6 bases, leaving 4 bases not matched to a gene. Germline assignment: CDR1 SGHAT and CDR2 FQNNGV. The CDR3 nucleotides are TGTGCCAGCAGCTTAGGCCGACTAGCGGGGGGGTCCGGGGAGCTGTTTTTT. It codes for CASSLGRLAGGSGELFF.

This clone was observed a handful of times. The rearrangement joins TRBV7-9 to TRBJ2-7; 9 bases are a match to TRBD1. V shed 2 bases and J 3 bases; nucleotides not matched to a gene: 17. The germline V gene encodes CDR1 SEHNR and CDR2 FQNEAQ (reference sequence). This CDR3 is built from 19 residues. The CDR3, as DNA: TGTGCCAGCAGCTTACAGGACAGGGGTATATCCCAGTTTTACTACGAGCAGTACTTC. It translates to CASSLQDRGISQFYYEQYF.

The chain is built from TRBV19 and TRBJ2-7, with 11 bases that match TRBD2. Trimming cost V 6 bases and J 2 bases; bases outside gene matches: 3. Germline V gene lookup returns CDR1 LNHDA and CDR2 SQIVND (reference sequence). The CDR3 loop spans 14 amino acids. The CDR3 sequence is CASSLAGGPYEQYF. DNA of the CDR3: TGTGCCAGTAGCTTAGCGGGGGGGCCCTACGAGCAGTACTTC.

V is TRBV3-1 (or the pseudogene TRBV3-2) and J is TRBJ1-2; 9 bases align to TRBD1. The CDR3 is 16 residues long. J lost 2 bases, V lost 1 base, and 5 bases had no gene match. Germline assignment: CDR1 LGHDT and CDR2 YNNKEL (reference sequence). The CDR3 spells CASSQVGQGLNYGYTF. The CDR3 DNA reads as TGTGCCAGCAGCCAAGTCGGACAGGGGCTCAACTATGGCTACACCTTC.

The gene calls are TRBV5-1 and TRBJ1-1; the D gene is possibly TRBD1 (5 bases). V lost 4 bases, J lost 4 bases, and 14 bases lay in between. There are 14 residues in the CDR3. Germline V lookup: CDR1 SGHRS, CDR2 YFSETQ. The CDR3 sequence: CASSRRQGTTEAFF. CDR3 in DNA: TGCGCCAGCAGCCGCCGCCAGGGTACCACTGAAGCTTTCTTT.

V and J are TRBV19 and TRBJ2-1; 8 nucleotides line up with TRBD1. CDR3 length equals 15 residues. Germline CDR1 and CDR2: LNHDA and SQIVND (reference sequence). The ends lost 4 bases at V and 7 bases at J; junction bases unmatched: 9. The CDR3 spells CASSTRGQVGNEQFF. CDR3 nucleotide sequence: TGTGCCAGTAGTACGCGGGGACAGGTGGGGAATGAGCAGTTCTTC.

The chain carries TRBV18 and TRBJ1-1; 8 nucleotides line up with TRBD1. Germline CDR1 KGHSH, CDR2 LQKENI. After removal of 1 base from V and 5 bases from J, the junction contained 9 bases not matched to a gene. This CDR3 contains 16 residues. CDR3 amino acids: CASSPLGQGGWTEAFF. The CDR3 DNA follows: TGTGCCAGCTCACCACTCGGACAGGGAGGTTGGACTGAAGCTTTCTTT.